A single sample is the source of the 11 T cell receptor beta chains below, sequenced in a study of blood T cell repertoires in COVID-19. The method was immunoSEQ multiplex PCR; TCRdb's version includes in-frame clones alone and lacks a portion of them. The sample records about 81,000 clones, 88% being singletons. Sequencing was done on a sample of peripheral blood. All receptors derive from an elderly woman with acute or convalescent COVID-19.

The V call is TRBV9, the J call TRBJ2-1; D possibly corresponds to TRBD2 (5 bases). CDR1 SGDLS and CDR2 YYNGEE come from the germline V gene. The CDR3 is made up of 17 amino acids. The V end was cut by 0 bases, the J end by 0 bases, with 13 bases between. The DNA of the CDR3 is TGTGCCAGCAGCGTAGTGGCTAGCCTGTCCTCCTACAATGAGCAGTTCTTC. Translation: CASSVVASLSSYNEQFF.

The J gene is TRBJ2-1, the V gene TRBV5-1; 13 nucleotides align to TRBD2. The length of the CDR3 is 18 residues. J lost 0 bases, V lost 0 bases, and 3 bases had no gene match. Germline V gene sequence: CDR1 SGHRS, CDR2 YFSETQ. CDR3 protein: CASSLGGLAGSSYNEQFF. CDR3 bases: TGCGCCAGCAGCTTGGGGGGACTAGCGGGGAGCTCCTACAATGAGCAGTTCTTC.

The V and J genes are TRBV5-5 and TRBJ2-5; 7 nucleotides align to TRBD1. The CDR3 runs to 13 residues. From germline, CDR1 is SGHKS and CDR2 YYEKEE (reference sequence). The V segment lost 4 bases and the J segment 4 bases; nucleotides outside the gene matches: 4. The chain's CDR3 is CASSPWTGETQYF. The CDR3 DNA reads as TGTGCCAGCAGCCCTTGGACAGGAGAGACCCAGTACTTC.

V and J are TRBV29-1 and TRBJ2-1, with 7 bases fitting TRBD1. V lost 2 bases, J lost 3 bases, and 4 bases stayed unmatched. The CDR3 is made up of 14 amino acids. Germline V gives CDR1 SQVTM, CDR2 ANQGSEA. As DNA, the CDR3 is TGCAGCGTTGAAAAGGGACAGTACTACAATGAGCAGTTCTTC. The encoded protein is CSVEKGQYYNEQFF.

The chain recombines TRBV7-8 with TRBJ2-2; the D gene is possibly TRBD2 (6 bases). Trimming cost V 5 bases and J 0 bases, with 16 bases left between them. CDR1 SGHVS and CDR2 FQNEAQ come from the germline V gene. The CDR3 is 17 residues long. The CDR3 region has the DNA TGTGCCAGCAGCAGGGCCATAGGCGGGGCGAACACCGGGGAGCTGTTTTTT. Protein product: CASSRAIGGANTGELFF.

This clone has just one count. This chain links TRBV5-4 with TRBJ1-6; 9 nucleotides align to TRBD1. Germline CDR1 reads SGHNT; CDR2 reads YYREEE (reference sequence). V was pared by 2 bases and J by 9 bases, with 3 bases of the junction left unmatched. This CDR3 has 14 amino acids. The CDR3 DNA follows: TGTGCCAGCAGCTTACAGGGGGCGAGTTCACCCCTCCACTTT. As protein: CASSLQGASSPLHF. The full variable domain, with the rest looked up from reference TRBV5-4 and TRBJ1-6, is ETGVTQSPTHLIKTRGQQVTLRCSSQSGHNTVSWYQQALGQGPQFIFQYYREEENGRGNFPPRFSGLQFPNYSSELNVNALELDDSALYLCASSLQGASSPLHFGNGTRLTVT.

J is TRBJ1-2 and V is TRBV5-1; a possible D gene is TRBD1 (5 bases). CDR3 length: 14 amino acids. The V and J ends lost 4 bases and 1 base respectively, with 11 bases between them. Germline values: CDR1 SGHRS, CDR2 YFSETQ. The CDR3: CASSPAGVNYGYTF. For the CDR3, the DNA is TGCGCCAGCAGCCCGGCGGGGGTTAACTATGGCTACACCTTC.

The rearrangement joins TRBV29-1 to TRBJ2-1; 8 nucleotides line up with TRBD1. The CDR3 is 16 residues long. Germline CDR1 reads SQVTM; CDR2 reads ANQGSEA. Trimming at V came to 3 bases and at J to 1 base, leaving 8 bases not matched to a gene. The CDR3 protein is CSVERIGQGSYNEQFF. The CDR3 coding sequence is TGCAGCGTTGAGCGGATAGGACAGGGATCCTACAATGAGCAGTTCTTC.

The J gene is TRBJ2-5, the V gene TRBV28; tentative D call: TRBD1 (6 bases). CDR3 length: 14 amino acids. The germline CDR1 and CDR2 sequences are MDHEN and SYDVKM. Trimming pared 6 bases from V and 5 bases from J, leaving 16 bases between. This CDR3 is CASSVPQGSETQYF. In DNA form, the CDR3 reads TGTGCCAGCAGCGTACCACAGGGAAGCGAGACCCAGTACTTC.

This chain joins TRBV10-2 and TRBJ1-1, with D hard to call. Trimming removed 2 bases at V and 5 bases at J, with 9 bases between. The CDR3 has 13 residues. Germline values: CDR1 WSHSY, CDR2 SAAADI. The DNA for the CDR3 is TGCGCCAGCAGTGAGATGGGAGGGACTGAAGCTTTCTTT. Its translation is CASSEMGGTEAFF.

A single count supports this clone. V and J are TRBV19 and TRBJ1-2, with a possible D match to TRBD1 (6 bases). V lost 9 bases and J lost 2, with 13 bases in between. The CDR3 is 13 amino acids. Looked up from germline, CDR1 is LNHDA and CDR2 is SQIVND (reference sequence). CDR3 sequence: CASTRDKNYGYTF. In nucleotides, the CDR3 is TGTGCCAGCACCAGGGACAAGAACTATGGCTACACCTTC.